These 23 T cell receptor beta chains originate from one sample sequenced in a study of beta chain features in type 1 diabetes. Sequenced material consisted of expressed TCRB transcripts (all of the isolated RNA was reverse transcribed). Here immunoSEQ multiplex PCR was the method, and the copy in TCRdb shows in-frame clones only, minus some. The data contain 900,000 or so clones, roughly 16% of them singletons. The sample consisted of naive CD4+ T cells from blood. Every receptor here comes from a woman aged 18-29 years in good health.

This clone was picked up one time. The chain carries TRBV5-6 and TRBJ2-3; no clear D gene. Germline V CDR1 and CDR2: SGHDT, YYEEEE. V was shortened by 3 bases and J by 4 bases, with 15 bases between the two germline ends. There are 15 residues in the CDR3. The CDR3 DNA sequence: TGTGCCAGCAGCTCTAAAGTGACTTGGGCAGATACGCAGTATTTT. This encodes CASSSKVTWADTQYF.

This clone has more than one count but fewer than ten. The chain couples TRBV7-8 to TRBJ2-7; D unresolved. Germline loops: CDR1 SGHVS, CDR2 FQNEAQ. This CDR3 comprises 14 residues. Trimming pared 5 bases from V and 3 bases from J, leaving 14 bases between. CDR3 DNA: TGTGCCAGCAGCCCTGGGCGGATTTTCTACGAGCAGTACTTC. Translating it yields CASSPGRIFYEQYF.

In this sample, this clone turned up a few times. The V call is TRBV28, the J call TRBJ1-2; 8 bases line up with TRBD1. The CDR3 sequence is 16 residues long. CDR1 is MDHEN and CDR2 is SYDVKM in the germline V gene. V trimming: 3 bases; J trimming: 5 bases; junction bases outside the gene matches: 11. The CDR3 nucleotides are TGTGCCAGCAGTTTGCGGGTCAGGGGGCCTCTATATGGCTACACCTTC. Translated: CASSLRVRGPLYGYTF.

The table lists this clone with a few counts. The V gene is TRBV4-2, the J gene TRBJ2-7; 7 nucleotides match TRBD2. V lost 0 bases and J lost 2; bases outside the gene matches: 13. The CDR3 contains 18 residues. The V gene's germline CDR1 is LGHNA and CDR2 YNFKEQ. The CDR3 DNA reads TGTGCCAGCAGCCAAGATTTGGTCTCCGCGCTAGCGGCCTACGAGCAGTACTTC. Its translation is CASSQDLVSALAAYEQYF.

This sequence joins TRBV7-8 and TRBJ2-2; a possible D gene is TRBD2 (6 bases). This CDR3 contains 14 residues. The germline V and J ends were trimmed by 1 base and 6 bases, with 9 bases remaining between them. CDR1 is SGHVS and CDR2 is FQNEAQ in the germline V gene. CDR3 in amino acids: CASSLVGGAGELFF. The CDR3 nucleotides are TGTGCCAGCAGCTTAGTCGGGGGAGCCGGGGAGCTGTTTTTT.

This sequence joins TRBV7-9 and TRBJ1-2; D possibly corresponds to TRBD1 (5 bases). Germline CDR1 reads SEHNR; CDR2 reads FQNEAQ (reference sequence). This CDR3 region has 14 residues. V lost 5 bases and J 2 bases, leaving 12 bases between the germline ends. DNA for the CDR3: TGTGCCAGCAGCGTACAAGACAGCAACTATGGCTACACCTTC. Translated, it gives CASSVQDSNYGYTF.

The chain uses TRBV6-5 and TRBJ1-5, with TRBD1 identical over 9 bases. Unmatched junction bases numbered 3, after V lost 7 bases and J lost 5 bases. The CDR3 contains 13 residues. The germline V gene has CDR1 MNHEY and CDR2 SVGAGI. The CDR3 sequence is CASKRTGDQPQHF. CDR3 sequence (DNA): TGTGCCAGCAAAAGGACAGGGGATCAGCCCCAGCATTTT.

This clone was seen a handful of times. V usage is TRBV28 and J usage is TRBJ2-7, with D possibly TRBD2 on 6 matching bases. The CDR3 loop spans 14 amino acids. Germline V gives CDR1 MDHEN, CDR2 SYDVKM. The V and J ends lost 10 bases and 6 bases respectively, with 22 bases between them. The CDR3 here is CATGVGVGGIEQYF. The CDR3 DNA follows: TGTGCCACCGGGGTTGGAGTGGGGGGTATCGAGCAGTACTTC.

This sequence joins TRBV4-1 and TRBJ1-5, with a possible D match to TRBD1 (6 bases). Trimming pared 2 bases from V and 6 bases from J, leaving 14 bases between. Germline V gene data show CDR1 as MGHRA and CDR2 as YSYEKL. The CDR3 extends over 15 amino acids. The CDR3 loop is CASSQLQGRRQPQHF. For the CDR3, the DNA is TGCGCCAGCAGCCAATTACAGGGCCGGCGTCAGCCCCAGCATTTT.

There are a few counts of this clone. The chain joins TRBV9 to TRBJ2-1, with D tentatively TRBD1 (6 bases). Trimming took 0 bases from V and 6 from J, leaving 22 bases between them. The CDR3 covers 18 residues. CDR1 is SGDLS, CDR2 YYNGEE, per germline. The CDR3 DNA reads TGTGCCAGCAGCGTAGCCAGTGGGGCGGACAGAGAGCGCAATGAGCAGTTCTTC. Its translation: CASSVASGADRERNEQFF.

This clone was seen only a few times. V is TRBV4-3 and J is TRBJ2-1; maybe TRBD1 (5 bases). The germline V gene has CDR1 LGHNA and CDR2 YSLEER. CDR3 size: 14 residues. The V and J ends lost 4 bases and 6 bases respectively, with 13 bases between them. CDR3 sequence (DNA): TGCGCCAGCAGCCCTTTCTTACAGGCCAATGAGCAGTTCTTC. Protein sequence: CASSPFLQANEQFF.

The table lists this clone with many counts. This rearrangement joins TRBV14 to TRBJ1-4; D call uncertain. Trimming shortened V by 1 base and J by 6 bases, and 3 bases separated the two germline ends. Germline V CDR1 and CDR2: SGHDN, FVKESK. The CDR3 has 12 residues. Here the CDR3 DNA reads TGTGCCAGCAGCCAAGTCCATGAAAAACTGTTTTTT. Translating gives CASSQVHEKLFF.

This clone has a handful of counts. This chain's CDR3 is CASSWTRNEQFF. DNA of the CDR3: TGTGCCAGCAGCTGGACACGGAATGAGCAGTTCTTC. V usage is TRBV7-9 and J usage is TRBJ2-1; weak D call: TRBD1 (5 bases). Germline V lookup: CDR1 SEHNR, CDR2 FQNEAQ (reference sequence). This CDR3 region has 12 residues. V lost 4 bases, J lost 7 bases, and 8 bases lay in between. Full variable domain (outside the CDR3, taken from reference TRBV7-9 and TRBJ2-1): DTGVSQNPRHKITKRGQNVTFRCDPISEHNRLYWYRQTLGQGPEFLTYFQNEAQLEKSRLLSDRFSAERPKGSFSTLEIQRTEQGDSAMYLCASSWTRNEQFFGPGTRLTVL.

This clone was found a few times. The sample holds other DNA sequences that translate to the same CDR3. The gene calls are TRBV6-5 and TRBJ2-5; tentative D call: TRBD1 (6 bases). V lost 6 bases to trimming and J lost 5 bases, with 7 bases between them. The V gene's germline CDR1 is MNHEY and CDR2 SVGAGI. The CDR3 covers 11 residues. This CDR3 reads CASRRGETQYF. DNA of the CDR3: TGTGCCAGCAGGAGGGGGGAGACCCAGTACTTC.

This clone was counted between two and nine times. The chain joins TRBV5-1 to TRBJ2-1; D is ambiguous. There are 14 residues in the CDR3. Trimming stripped 1 base from V and 5 bases from J, with 10 bases between. The germline CDR1 and CDR2 sequences are SGHRS and YFSETQ. CDR3 region: CASSLSPPNNEQFF. CDR3 bases: TGCGCCAGCAGCTTGTCTCCTCCTAACAATGAGCAGTTCTTC.

The chain carries TRBV5-1 and TRBJ2-7; weak D call: TRBD1 (5 bases). The germline gives CDR1 SGHRS, CDR2 YFSETQ. The CDR3 loop spans 15 amino acids. The ends were cut back, 0 bases at V and 3 bases at J, with 13 bases in the middle. CDR3 protein: CASSLVYRSYYEQYF. CDR3 bases: TGCGCCAGCAGCTTGGTTTACAGGTCCTACTACGAGCAGTACTTC.

This clone was seen only a few times. The gene calls are TRBV28 and TRBJ2-5, with D possibly being TRBD2 (6 bases). Germline CDR1 is MDHEN and CDR2 is SYDVKM. The CDR3 runs 14 residues. Trimming shortened V by 4 bases and J by 4 bases, and 13 bases separated the two germline ends. The CDR3 DNA sequence: TGTGCCAGCAGTTCCCTGGGACTTGGAGAGACCCAGTACTTC. Its translation: CASSSLGLGETQYF.

The DNA of the CDR3 is TGTGCCAGCAGTCTAACGTCCGGACTGACCAAAAACATTCAGTACTTC. Translated: CASSLTSGLTKNIQYF. The gene calls are TRBV28 and TRBJ2-4, with D possibly TRBD2 on 5 matching bases. V was clipped by 5 bases and J by 2 bases, with 16 bases between them. The CDR3 covers 16 residues. From germline, CDR1 is MDHEN and CDR2 SYDVKM.

There are a few counts of this clone. This rearrangement joins TRBV2 to TRBJ2-2; 8 bases map to TRBD2. Germline-derived CDR1 and CDR2 are SNHLY and FYNNEI. The CDR3 has 13 residues. Trimming removed 8 bases from V and 1 base from J; junction bases left unmatched: 0. The CDR3 is CASAGGNTGELFF. For the CDR3, the DNA is TGTGCCAGCGCGGGGGGGAACACCGGGGAGCTGTTTTTT.

V is TRBV28 and J is TRBJ1-2; D might be TRBD1 (5 bases). This CDR3 has 13 amino acids. Germline V lookup: CDR1 MDHEN, CDR2 SYDVKM. V shed 2 bases and J shed 7 bases, with 11 bases lying between them. CDR3 sequence (DNA): TGTGCCAGCAGTTTAGGGGACCGGTCTGGCTACACCTTC. It translates to CASSLGDRSGYTF.

This chain links TRBV19 with TRBJ2-7; TRBD2 agrees at 12 bases. The germline V gene encodes CDR1 LNHDA and CDR2 SQIVND (reference sequence). The CDR3 runs to 14 residues. J lost 3 bases, V lost 4 bases, and 1 base had no gene match. CDR3 loop: CASSTGLAGYEQYF. The CDR3 DNA follows: TGTGCCAGTAGTACGGGACTAGCGGGCTACGAGCAGTACTTC.

V and J are TRBV28 and TRBJ1-1; tentatively, D is TRBD1 (5 bases). Germline V gene data show CDR1 as MDHEN and CDR2 as SYDVKM. This CDR3 has 16 amino acids. Trimming removed 8 bases from V and 0 bases from J, with 19 bases in between. CDR3: CASGDGSGFVNTEAFF. The CDR3 bases are TGTGCCAGCGGGGACGGTTCGGGGTTCGTGAACACTGAAGCTTTCTTT.

This clone appeared a few times. V gene TRBV7-2 combines with J gene TRBJ1-5; D ambiguous. Trimming cost V 5 bases and J 0 bases, with 14 bases left between them. Per the germline V gene, CDR1 is SGHTA and CDR2 is FQGNSA. The CDR3 has 16 residues. The DNA for the CDR3 is TGTGCCAGCAGCCCATATGGCGGAGGTAGCAATCAGCCCCAGCATTTT. This translates into CASSPYGGGSNQPQHF.